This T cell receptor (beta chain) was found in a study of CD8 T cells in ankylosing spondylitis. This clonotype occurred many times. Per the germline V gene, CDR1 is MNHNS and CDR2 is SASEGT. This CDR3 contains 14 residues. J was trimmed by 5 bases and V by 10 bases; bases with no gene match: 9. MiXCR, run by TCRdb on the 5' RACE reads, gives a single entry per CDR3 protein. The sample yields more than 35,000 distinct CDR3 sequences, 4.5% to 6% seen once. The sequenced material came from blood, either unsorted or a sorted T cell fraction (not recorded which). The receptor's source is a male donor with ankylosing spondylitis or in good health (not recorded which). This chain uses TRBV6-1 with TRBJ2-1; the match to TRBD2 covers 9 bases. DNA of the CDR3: TGTGCCACCGGGCTAGCGGGAACCCACAATGAGCAGTTCTTC. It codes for CATGLAGTHNEQFF.